This is a list of T cell receptor beta chains from one sample in a study of T cells after posttransplantation cyclophosphamide. The table came from immunoSEQ multiplex PCR; TCRdb's copy has only in-frame clones and leaves some out. The sample is made up of 45,000 to 55,000 clones, none counted only once. What was sequenced was PBMCs. All receptors derive from a man between 35 and 55 years old in good health, CMV-negative, and a related stem cell transplant donor. Each CDR3 is given with its conserved first and last residue. Fields, in order: D gene, V gene, clone size, J gene, CDR3 protein, CDR3 DNA. The D gene is left open where the match is weak. Size values are once, few and many counts, or a class for expanded clones, and some rows have none.

>.|TRBV7-9|few|TRBJ2-1
CASSLPTGQRPLSNNEQFF
TGTGCCAGCAGCTTACCGACAGGCCAACGGCCGCTTTCAAACAATGAGCAGTTCTTC
>TRBD2|TRBV27|many|TRBJ2-7
CASLPGGLAGEQYF
TGTGCCAGTCTACCTGGCGGACTAGCGGGAGAGCAGTACTTC
>.|TRBV5-4|many|TRBJ2-3
CASSSEAESTQYF
TGTGCCAGCAGCTCGGAGGCCGAGTCAACGCAGTATTTT
>.|TRBV28|many|TRBJ2-1
CASSLVSYNEQFF
TGTGCCAGCAGTTTAGTGTCGTACAATGAGCAGTTCTTC
>TRBD1|TRBV11-2|many|TRBJ2-7
CASSPYTGGLYEQYF
TGTGCCAGCAGCCCGTATACAGGGGGGCTTTACGAGCAGTACTTC
>TRBD2|TRBV19|many|TRBJ2-7
CASSITGTSVYEQYF
TGTGCCAGTAGTATAACCGGGACTAGCGTTTACGAGCAGTACTTC
>.|TRBV25-1|many|TRBJ1-2
CASTTRGGTYPNYGYTF
TGTGCCAGCACCACCCGCGGGGGGACGTACCCTAACTATGGCTACACCTTC
>TRBD1|TRBV11-2|many|TRBJ2-3
CASTPQDRVISGITDTQYF
TGTGCCAGCACCCCGCAGGACAGGGTAATAAGCGGCATCACAGATACGCAGTATTTT
>.|TRBV27|many|TRBJ2-7
CASSSSTGPSYEQYF
.
>TRBD1|TRBV18|many|TRBJ2-1
CASSRGQGRPYEQFF
TGTGCCAGCTCCCGGGGACAGGGGCGTCCGTATGAGCAGTTCTTC
>TRBD1|TRBV9|many|TRBJ1-1
CASSPRTGGTEAFF
TGTGCCAGCAGCCCTCGGACAGGGGGAACTGAAGCTTTCTTT
>.|TRBV5-1|many|TRBJ2-7
CASSPEGPSLDEQYF
TGCGCCAGCAGCCCGGAGGGTCCTTCTCTTGACGAGCAGTACTTC
>.|TRBV6-5|many|TRBJ2-7
CASSRDTISYEQYF
TGTGCCAGCAGTCGGGACACCATCTCCTACGAGCAGTACTTC
>TRBD2|TRBV28|many|TRBJ2-1
CASSSPRTSGVNEQFF
TGTGCCAGCAGTTCCCCTCGGACTAGCGGGGTCAATGAGCAGTTCTTC
>.|TRBV9|.|TRBJ2-3
CASSVGTGALTDTQYF
TGTGCCAGCAGCGTAGGGACGGGAGCCCTCACAGATACGCAGTATTTT
>.|TRBV12-2|many|TRBJ1-3
CASRLATIYF
TGTGCAAGTCGCTTGGCCACCATATATTTT
>.|TRBV4-1|.|TRBJ2-6
CASSQERGTGANVLTF
TGCGCCAGCAGCCAAGAACGAGGAACTGGGGCCAACGTCCTGACTTTC
>.|TRBV5-1|many|TRBJ1-1
CASSLTVQNTEAFF
TGCGCCAGCAGCTTGACAGTACAGAACACTGAAGCTTTCTTT
>.|TRBV18|many|TRBJ2-5
CASSPQYQETQYF
TGTGCCAGCTCACCCCAGTACCAAGAGACCCAGTACTTC
>TRBD1|TRBV19|many|TRBJ1-2
CASSILAGGYGYTF
TGTGCCAGTAGTATACTTGCAGGGGGCTATGGCTACACCTTC
>TRBD2|TRBV2|many|TRBJ2-7
CASRIAGGSYEQYF
TGTGCCAGCAGAATAGCGGGAGGGTCCTACGAGCAGTACTTC
>TRBD2|TRBV25-1|many|TRBJ2-7
CASSRRQFGTSASYEQYF
TGTGCCAGCAGTCGCAGACAATTTGGGACTAGCGCTTCCTACGAGCAGTACTTC
>.|TRBV29-1|many|TRBJ1-4
CSVEDRGAGEKLFF
TGCAGCGTTGAAGATCGGGGGGCGGGAGAAAAACTGTTTTTT
>.|TRBV16|many|TRBJ2-7
CASSQLAKSEQYF
TGTGCCAGCAGCCAATTGGCCAAAAGCGAGCAGTACTTC
>TRBD1|TRBV9|many|TRBJ2-7
CASSVGGQRKSYEQYF
TGTGCCAGCAGCGTAGGGGGACAGCGTAAATCCTACGAGCAGTACTTC
>.|TRBV6-4|many|TRBJ1-5
CASNPSGGDSNQPQHF
TGTGCCAGCAATCCCTCAGGAGGGGATAGCAATCAGCCCCAGCATTTT
>TRBD2|TRBV29-1|many|TRBJ2-5
CSVLSGRGTQYF
TGCAGCGTACTTAGCGGGAGAGGGACCCAGTACTTC
>.|TRBV5-5|many|TRBJ2-3
CASSPSWRGLTDTQYF
TGTGCCAGCAGCCCCTCGTGGAGAGGGCTTACAGATACGCAGTATTTT
>.|TRBV10-1|many|TRBJ2-1
CASSDSSYNEQFF
TGCGCCAGCAGTGACAGCTCCTACAATGAGCAGTTCTTC
>.|TRBV6-4|many|TRBJ1-1
CASRDSAMTEAFF
TGTGCCAGCAGGGACAGCGCGATGACTGAAGCTTTCTTT
>.|TRBV5-1|many|TRBJ2-7
CASSAGTPHSYEQYF
TGCGCCAGCAGCGCGGGAACCCCTCACTCCTACGAGCAGTACTTC
>TRBD2|TRBV25-1|few|TRBJ2-3
CAARGGTDTQYF
TGTGCCGCTCGGGGGGGCACAGATACGCAGTATTTT